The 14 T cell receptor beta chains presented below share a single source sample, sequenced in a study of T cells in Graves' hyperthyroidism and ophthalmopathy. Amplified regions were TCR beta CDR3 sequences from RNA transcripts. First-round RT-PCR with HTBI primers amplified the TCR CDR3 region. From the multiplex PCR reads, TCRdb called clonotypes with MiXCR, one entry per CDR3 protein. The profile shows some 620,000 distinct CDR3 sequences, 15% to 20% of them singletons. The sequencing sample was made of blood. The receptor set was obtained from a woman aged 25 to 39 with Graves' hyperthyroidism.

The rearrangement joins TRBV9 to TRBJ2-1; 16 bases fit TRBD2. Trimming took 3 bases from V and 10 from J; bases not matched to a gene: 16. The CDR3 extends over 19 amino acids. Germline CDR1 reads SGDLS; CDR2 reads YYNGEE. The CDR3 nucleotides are TGTGCCAGCAGCGCAATCGGGACAGGGACTAGCGGGAGGGCCGGGGAGCAGTTCTTC. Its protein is CASSAIGTGTSGRAGEQFF.

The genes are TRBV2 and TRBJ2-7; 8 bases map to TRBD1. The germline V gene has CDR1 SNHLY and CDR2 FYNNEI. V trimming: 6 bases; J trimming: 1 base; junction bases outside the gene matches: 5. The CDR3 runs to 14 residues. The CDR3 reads CASRRDRTSYEQYF. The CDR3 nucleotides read TGTGCCAGCAGGCGGGACAGGACGTCCTACGAGCAGTACTTC.

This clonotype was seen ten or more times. The CDR3 here is CATSDSQGRGTGELFF. The CDR3 DNA follows: TGTGCCACCAGTGACTCACAGGGGCGCGGCACCGGGGAGCTGTTTTTT. The chain has TRBV24-1 and TRBJ2-2; 7 bases align to TRBD1. V shed 4 bases and J 4 bases; nucleotides not matched to a gene: 8. CDR1 is KGHDR and CDR2 is SFDVKD in the germline V gene. This CDR3 comprises 16 residues.

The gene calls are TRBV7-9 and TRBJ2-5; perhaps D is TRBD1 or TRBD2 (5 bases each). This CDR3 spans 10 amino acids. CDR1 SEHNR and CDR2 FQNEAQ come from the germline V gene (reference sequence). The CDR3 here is CESGTETQYF. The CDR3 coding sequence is TGTGAGTCAGGGACGGAGACCCAGTACTTC.

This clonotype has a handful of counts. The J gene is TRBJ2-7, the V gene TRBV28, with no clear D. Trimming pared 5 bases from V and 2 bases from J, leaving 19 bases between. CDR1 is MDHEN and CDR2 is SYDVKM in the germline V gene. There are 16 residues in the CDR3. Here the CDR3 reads CASSLQTGPLPYEQYF. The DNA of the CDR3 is TGTGCCAGCAGTCTACAAACTGGGCCCCTCCCCTACGAGCAGTACTTC.

CDR3 in amino acids: CASRPTSGLAGRYEQYF. The CDR3 coding sequence is TGTGCCAGCAGACCCACGAGTGGGCTAGCGGGACGCTACGAGCAGTACTTC. This chain joins TRBV4-2 and TRBJ2-7; 9 nucleotides match TRBD2. J gave up 3 bases and V 6 bases, and 15 bases lay outside the gene matches. Germline V gives CDR1 LGHNA, CDR2 YNFKEQ. CDR3 length equals 17 residues.

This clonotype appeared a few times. This CDR3 is CAISDKGLAGHEETQYF. CDR3 bases: TGTGCCATCAGTGACAAGGGACTAGCGGGTCATGAAGAGACCCAGTACTTC. The chain links TRBV10-3 to TRBJ2-5; 12 positions match TRBD2. The CDR3 has 17 residues. Germline V CDR1 and CDR2: ENHRY, SYGVKD. Trimming cost V 3 bases and J 3 bases; bases outside gene matches: 8.

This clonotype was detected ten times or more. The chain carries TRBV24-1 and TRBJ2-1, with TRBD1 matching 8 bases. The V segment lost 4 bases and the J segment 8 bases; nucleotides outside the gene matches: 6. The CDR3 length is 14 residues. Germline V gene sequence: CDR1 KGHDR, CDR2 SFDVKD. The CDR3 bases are TGTGCCACCAGTGACCCCGACAGGGGCTATGAGCAGTTCTTC. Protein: CATSDPDRGYEQFF.

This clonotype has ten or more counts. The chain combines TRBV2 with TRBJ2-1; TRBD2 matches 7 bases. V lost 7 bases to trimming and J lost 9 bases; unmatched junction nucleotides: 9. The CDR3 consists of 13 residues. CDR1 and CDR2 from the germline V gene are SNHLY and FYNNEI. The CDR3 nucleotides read TGTGCCAGCACATGGACTAGTTTCGGTGAGCAGTTCTTC. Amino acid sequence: CASTWTSFGEQFF.

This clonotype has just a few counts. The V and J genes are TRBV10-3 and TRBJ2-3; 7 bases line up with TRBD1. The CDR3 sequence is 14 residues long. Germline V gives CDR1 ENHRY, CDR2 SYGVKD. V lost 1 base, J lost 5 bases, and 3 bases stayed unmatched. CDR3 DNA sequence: TGTGCCATCAGTGAGTTGGCAGGGGGAGATACGCAGTATTTT. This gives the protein CAISELAGGDTQYF.

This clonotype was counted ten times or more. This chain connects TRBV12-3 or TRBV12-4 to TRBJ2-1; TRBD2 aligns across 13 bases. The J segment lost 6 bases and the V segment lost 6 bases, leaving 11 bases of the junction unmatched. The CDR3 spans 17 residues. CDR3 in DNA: TGTGCCAGCAGCCGGACTAGCGGGAGAGTGTGGTCCAATGAGCAGTTCTTC. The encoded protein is CASSRTSGRVWSNEQFF.

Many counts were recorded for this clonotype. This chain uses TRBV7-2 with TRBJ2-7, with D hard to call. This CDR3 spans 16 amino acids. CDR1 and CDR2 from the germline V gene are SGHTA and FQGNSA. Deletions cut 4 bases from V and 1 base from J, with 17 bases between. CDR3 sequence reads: CASSSYRSPVSYEQYF. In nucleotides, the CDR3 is TGTGCCAGCAGCTCATACAGATCCCCAGTATCCTACGAGCAGTACTTC.

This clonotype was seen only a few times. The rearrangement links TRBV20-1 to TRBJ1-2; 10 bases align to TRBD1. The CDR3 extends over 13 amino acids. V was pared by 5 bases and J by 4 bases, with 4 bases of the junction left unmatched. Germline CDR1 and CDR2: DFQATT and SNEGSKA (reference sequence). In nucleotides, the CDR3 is TGCAGTGCTTCGGACAGGGGGAGCTATGGCTACACCTTC. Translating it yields CSASDRGSYGYTF.

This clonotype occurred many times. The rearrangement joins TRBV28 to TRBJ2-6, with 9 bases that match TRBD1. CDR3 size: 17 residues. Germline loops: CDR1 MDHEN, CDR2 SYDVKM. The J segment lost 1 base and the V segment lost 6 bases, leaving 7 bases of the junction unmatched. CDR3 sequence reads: CASSIQGAVSGANVLTF. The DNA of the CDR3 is TGTGCCAGCAGCATACAGGGGGCAGTGTCTGGGGCCAACGTCCTGACTTTC.